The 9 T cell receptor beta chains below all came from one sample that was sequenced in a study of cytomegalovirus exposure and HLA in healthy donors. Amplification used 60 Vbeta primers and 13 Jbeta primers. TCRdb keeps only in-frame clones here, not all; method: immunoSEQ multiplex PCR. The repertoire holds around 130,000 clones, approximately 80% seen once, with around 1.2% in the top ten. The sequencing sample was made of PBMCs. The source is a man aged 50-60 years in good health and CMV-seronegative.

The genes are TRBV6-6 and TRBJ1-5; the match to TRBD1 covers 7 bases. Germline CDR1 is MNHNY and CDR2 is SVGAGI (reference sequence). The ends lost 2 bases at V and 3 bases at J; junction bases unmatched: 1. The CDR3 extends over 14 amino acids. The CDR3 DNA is TGTGCCAGCAGTTACGGGACAGTCAATCAGCCCCAGCATTTT. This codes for CASSYGTVNQPQHF.

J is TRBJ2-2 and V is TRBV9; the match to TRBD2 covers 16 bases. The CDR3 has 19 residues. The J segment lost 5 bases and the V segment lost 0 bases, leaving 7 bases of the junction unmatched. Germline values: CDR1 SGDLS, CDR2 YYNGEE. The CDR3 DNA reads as TGTGCCAGCAGCGTAGACCTGGGACTAGCGGGAGGGGGGACCGGGGAGCTGTTTTTT. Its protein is CASSVDLGLAGGGTGELFF.

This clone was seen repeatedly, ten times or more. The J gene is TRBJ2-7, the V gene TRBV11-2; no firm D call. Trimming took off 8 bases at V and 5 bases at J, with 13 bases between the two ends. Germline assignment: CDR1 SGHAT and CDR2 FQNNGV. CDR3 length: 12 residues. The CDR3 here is CASRGLMNEQYF. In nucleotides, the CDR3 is TGTGCCAGCCGAGGTTTGATGAACGAGCAGTACTTC.

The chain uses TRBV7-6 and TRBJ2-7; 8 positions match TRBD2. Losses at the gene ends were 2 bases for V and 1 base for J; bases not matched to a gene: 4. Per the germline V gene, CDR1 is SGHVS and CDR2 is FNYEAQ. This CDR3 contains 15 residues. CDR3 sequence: CASSLLAGESYEQYF. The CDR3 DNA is TGTGCCAGCAGCTTACTAGCGGGTGAATCCTACGAGCAGTACTTC.

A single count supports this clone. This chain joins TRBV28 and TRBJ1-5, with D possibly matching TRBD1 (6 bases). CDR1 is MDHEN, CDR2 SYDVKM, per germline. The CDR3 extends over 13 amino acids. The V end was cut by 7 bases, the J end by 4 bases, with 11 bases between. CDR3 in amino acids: CASTETGNQPQHF. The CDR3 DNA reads TGTGCCAGCACCGAGACAGGAAATCAGCCCCAGCATTTT.

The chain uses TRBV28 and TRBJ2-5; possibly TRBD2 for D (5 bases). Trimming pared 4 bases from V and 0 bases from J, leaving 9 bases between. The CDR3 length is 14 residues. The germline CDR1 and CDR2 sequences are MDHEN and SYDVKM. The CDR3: CASSSILDQETQYF. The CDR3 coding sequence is TGTGCCAGCAGTTCGATACTAGACCAAGAGACCCAGTACTTC.

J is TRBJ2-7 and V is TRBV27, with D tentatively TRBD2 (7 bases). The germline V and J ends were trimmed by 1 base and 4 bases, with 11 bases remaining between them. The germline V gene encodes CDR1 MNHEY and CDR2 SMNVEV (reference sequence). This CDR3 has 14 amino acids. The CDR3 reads CASSLYGGPYEQYF. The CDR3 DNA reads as TGTGCCAGCAGTTTATACGGGGGGCCTTACGAGCAGTACTTC.

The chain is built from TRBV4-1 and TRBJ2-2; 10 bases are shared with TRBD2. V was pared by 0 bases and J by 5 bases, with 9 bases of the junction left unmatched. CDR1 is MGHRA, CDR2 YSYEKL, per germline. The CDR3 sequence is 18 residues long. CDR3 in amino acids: CASSQDRLAGAGTGELFF. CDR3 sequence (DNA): TGCGCCAGCAGCCAAGATCGGCTAGCGGGGGCGGGTACCGGGGAGCTGTTTTTT.

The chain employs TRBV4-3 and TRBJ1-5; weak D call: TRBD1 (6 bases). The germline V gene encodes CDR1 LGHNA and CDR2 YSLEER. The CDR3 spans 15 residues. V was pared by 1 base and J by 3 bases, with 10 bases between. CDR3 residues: CASSQAAGANQPQHF. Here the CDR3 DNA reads TGCGCCAGCAGCCAAGCGGCAGGGGCCAATCAGCCCCAGCATTTT.